Following are 10 T cell receptor beta chains from one sample sequenced in a study of cytomegalovirus exposure and HLA in healthy donors (dated by TCRdb to 2015 to 2018). The library was prepared using the immunoSEQ multiplex PCR assay. For the multiplex PCR, a mixture combining 60 forward primers for TCR Vbeta segments and 13 reverse primers for TCR Jbeta segments was used. The clones in this table, taken by TCRdb from immuneACCESS, are in-frame only. Not every clone is retained; where verified, under half of the shortfall comes from an unresolved V gene, and the cause of the rest is unknown. The sample table records tens of thousands of clones; approximately 80% of these occur just once. Approximately 3.6% of the sample rests with the top ten. Material: PBMCs. The receptors come from a man aged 50-60 years in good health and CMV-seronegative.

The chain links TRBV7-2 to TRBJ2-1; 8 bases fit TRBD1. Trimming took 6 bases from V and 7 from J; bases not matched to a gene: 11. Germline CDR1 SGHTA, CDR2 FQGNSA. This CDR3 has 15 residues. CDR3 residues: CASRPPGTGLNEQFF. The CDR3 DNA sequence: TGTGCCAGCAGGCCCCCCGGGACAGGATTGAATGAGCAGTTCTTC.

The rearrangement links TRBV10-3 to TRBJ2-3, with D unresolved. Trimming cost V 6 bases and J 9 bases, with 16 bases left between them. The CDR3 runs 13 residues. Germline CDR1 is ENHRY and CDR2 is SYGVKD. As DNA, the CDR3 is TGTGCCATCAGCAACTATGAAATCGAGACGCAGTATTTT. Translated: CAISNYEIETQYF.

The CDR3 is CASSSTDLGEQYF. The CDR3 coding sequence is TGTGCCAGCAGCTCTACCGACTTGGGCGAGCAGTACTTC. The V gene is TRBV5-4, the J gene TRBJ2-7; the D is unclear. V lost 3 bases, J lost 6 bases, and 13 bases lay in between. Germline CDR1 and CDR2: SGHNT and YYREEE (reference sequence). This CDR3 region has 13 residues.

This chain joins TRBV5-6 and TRBJ1-1; 12 bases align to TRBD1. With 4 bases clipped from V and 5 bases from J, the junction kept 9 bases outside the gene matches. CDR1 is SGHDT and CDR2 is YYEEEE in the germline V gene. The CDR3 extends over 16 amino acids. The CDR3 nucleotides read TGTGCCAGCAGCCGGGACAGGGGGCAAGTTAGGACTGAAGCTTTCTTT. Translation gives CASSRDRGQVRTEAFF.

This chain connects TRBV5-5 to TRBJ1-2, with D perhaps TRBD1 (5 bases). The CDR3 has 13 amino acids. From germline, CDR1 is SGHKS and CDR2 YYEKEE (reference sequence). The V end was cut by 0 bases, the J end by 2 bases, with 5 bases between. The CDR3 region has the DNA TGTGCCAGCAGCTTGGACAGGAACTATGGCTACACCTTC. Translation gives CASSLDRNYGYTF.

The rearrangement links TRBV10-3 to TRBJ2-1, with TRBD2 matching over 10 bases. The J segment lost 6 bases and the V segment lost 10 bases, leaving 9 bases of the junction unmatched. Germline loops: CDR1 ENHRY, CDR2 SYGVKD. There are 14 residues in the CDR3. The CDR3 DNA is TGTGCCACAGGTCCTAGCGGGAGCGTCAATGAGCAGTTCTTC. It is translated as CATGPSGSVNEQFF.

The V gene is TRBV7-9, the J gene TRBJ2-1; 8 positions match TRBD1. Germline V gene lookup returns CDR1 SEHNR and CDR2 FQNEAQ (reference sequence). The CDR3 is made up of 17 amino acids. J gave up 0 bases and V 5 bases, and 9 bases lay outside the gene matches. The DNA for the CDR3 is TGTGCCAGCAGCGCACCCCAGGGGGCGAGCTCCTACAATGAGCAGTTCTTC. Its protein product is CASSAPQGASSYNEQFF.

The J gene is TRBJ2-1, the V gene TRBV2; unclear D gene. The CDR3 totals 12 residues. Germline V gene data show CDR1 as SNHLY and CDR2 as FYNNEI. V lost 2 bases, J lost 9 bases, and 8 bases lay in between. The CDR3 DNA sequence: TGTGCCAGCAGTGAACCCCGCGGTGAGCAGTTCTTC. Translated, it gives CASSEPRGEQFF. Looking up the rest from reference TRBV2 and TRBJ2-1 gives the full variable domain: EPEVTQTPSHQVTQMGQEVILRCVPISNHLYFYWYRQILGQKVEFLVSFYNNEISEKSEIFDDQFSVERPDGSNFTLKIRSTKLEDSAMYFCASSEPRGEQFFGPGTRLTVL.

The genes are TRBV6-1 and TRBJ2-7; no clear D gene. The ends were cut back, 7 bases at V and 2 bases at J, with 15 bases in the middle. The CDR3 contains 14 residues. Germline CDR1 MNHNS, CDR2 SASEGT. Here the CDR3 DNA reads TGTGCCAGCACCCATTCCTCAGGAACCTACGAGCAGTACTTC. Translation: CASTHSSGTYEQYF.

This rearrangement joins TRBV27 to TRBJ1-5; the D gene is possibly TRBD1 (5 bases). Germline V lookup: CDR1 MNHEY, CDR2 SMNVEV (reference sequence). CDR3 size: 15 residues. V shed 3 bases and J shed 0 bases, with 9 bases lying between them. CDR3 amino acids: CASSFSQGSNQPQHF. DNA for the CDR3: TGTGCCAGCAGTTTCTCGCAGGGTAGCAATCAGCCCCAGCATTTT.